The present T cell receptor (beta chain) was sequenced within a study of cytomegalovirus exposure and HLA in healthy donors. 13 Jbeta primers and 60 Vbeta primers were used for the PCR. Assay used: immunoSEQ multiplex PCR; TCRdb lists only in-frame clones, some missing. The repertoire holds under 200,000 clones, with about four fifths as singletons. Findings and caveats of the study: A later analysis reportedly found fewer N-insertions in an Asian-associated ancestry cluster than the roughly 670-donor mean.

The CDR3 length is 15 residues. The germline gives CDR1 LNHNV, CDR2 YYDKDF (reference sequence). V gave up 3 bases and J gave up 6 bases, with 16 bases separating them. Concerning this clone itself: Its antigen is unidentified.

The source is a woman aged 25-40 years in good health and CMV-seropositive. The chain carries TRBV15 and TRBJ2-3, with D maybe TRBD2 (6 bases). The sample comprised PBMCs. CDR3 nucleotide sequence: TGTGCCACCAGCAGGCCGGGAGCGGAGGGGGATACGCAGTATTTT. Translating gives CATSRPGAEGDTQYF.